Listed below are T cell receptor beta chains from one sample, sequenced in a study of spatial heterogeneity in lung cancer. TCRdb independently ran MiXCR on the 5' RACE reads; one entry per CDR3 protein. The sample holds approximately 40,000 distinct CDR3 sequences; approximately 6.9% are singletons and the top ten take 43%. Here the sequenced sample was PBMCs, taken at surgery. The receptors derive from a female donor with early-stage non-small cell lung cancer. Each CDR3 is given with its conserved first and last residue. A D gene is named only where the DNA matches it firmly. Not all rows give a size; the values are once, few, many and, for expanded clones, a class.

V gene	clone size	J gene	D gene	CDR3 DNA	CDR3 protein
TRBV7-2	many	TRBJ2-1	TRBD2	TGTGCCAGCAGCTATAGCGGGGGCAATGAGCAGTTCTTC	CASSYSGGNEQFF
TRBV6-2/TRBV6-3	.	TRBJ2-1	TRBD2	TGTGCCAGCAGTTACATTGGCGGACTAGGCCAGTTCTTC	CASSYIGGLGQFF
TRBV11-2	.	TRBJ2-5	.	TGTGCCAGCAGAAATTTCCGGGACAACCAAGAGACCCAGTACTTC	CASRNFRDNQETQYF
TRBV12-3/TRBV12-4	many	TRBJ2-4	.	TGTGCCAGCAGTTTGGGTAGGGAACTAAAAAACATTCAGTACTTC	CASSLGRELKNIQYF
TRBV5-1	many	TRBJ2-7	.	TGCGCCAGCACCTCAGAGGCGGCAAAACTCACAGGGGAGCAGTACTTC	CASTSEAAKLTGEQYF
TRBV20-1	many	TRBJ2-7	TRBD2	TGCAGTGCTAGAGATCCCCTTAGCGGGGCCTTGAAGTACGAGCAGTACTTC	CSARDPLSGALKYEQYF
TRBV5-4	.	TRBJ1-1	TRBD1	TGTGCCAGCAGTAGGGACAGGGGGTTACGGACTGAAGCTTTCTTT	CASSRDRGLRTEAFF
TRBV5-1	few	TRBJ1-2	.	TGCGCCAGCAGCTTGTTTTGGACAGAGTCCTATGGCTACACCTTC	CASSLFWTESYGYTF
TRBV29-1	.	TRBJ2-7	.	TGCAGCGTTGAAGATCAAGAGGGGCCCAGCAAGGTCTTCTCCTACGAGCAGTACTTC	CSVEDQEGPSKVFSYEQYF
TRBV28	many	TRBJ2-5	.	TGTGCCAGCAGTTTCTGGGACACGCAAGAGACCCAGTACTTC	CASSFWDTQETQYF
TRBV2	few	TRBJ1-1	.	TGCGCCAGCAGTGGCAGGTCCTTGAACACTGAAGCTTTCTTT	CASSGRSLNTEAFF
TRBV29-1	many	TRBJ2-5	TRBD1	TGCAGCGTTGAGGGCCTCAGGGGGCTTGGTCAAGAGACCCAGTACTTC	CSVEGLRGLGQETQYF
TRBV12-3/TRBV12-4	few	TRBJ2-2	.	TGTGCCAGCAGTATCACGGGGTACACCGGGGAGCTGTTTTTT	CASSITGYTGELFF
TRBV14	many	TRBJ2-5	.	TGTGCCAGCAGCCAAGAACAAGAGACCCAGTACTTC	CASSQEQETQYF
TRBV5-5	many	TRBJ1-5	.	TGTGCCAGCAGCCACACTGACGCGCCCAATCAGCCCCAGCATTTT	CASSHTDAPNQPQHF
TRBV2	once	TRBJ1-2	.	TGTGCCAGCATAAGGACGGCTGCAAACTATGGCTACACCTTC	CASIRTAANYGYTF
TRBV6-6	few	TRBJ1-5	.	TGTGCCAGCGGTCCCAATCAGCCCCAGCATTTT	CASGPNQPQHF
TRBV11-2	many	TRBJ2-7	TRBD2	TGTGCCAGCAGCTTAATGTCCCTAGCGGGTACCTACGAGCAGTACTTC	CASSLMSLAGTYEQYF
TRBV6-5	many	TRBJ2-3	TRBD1	TGTGCCAGCAGTTACTCGATGCGGCTTGGAAGGGGGCGCGGCACAGATACGCAGTATTTT	CASSYSMRLGRGRGTDTQYF
TRBV12-3/TRBV12-4	few	TRBJ1-1	.	TGTGCCAGCAGCCCCCTGGGTGGGGGGAACACTGAAGCTTTCTTT	CASSPLGGGNTEAFF
TRBV10-1	few	TRBJ2-5	TRBD1	TGCGCCAGCAGTGAGTCGACGACAGGGAGAGAGACCCAGTACTTC	CASSESTTGRETQYF
TRBV4-3	.	TRBJ1-2	.	TGCGCCAGCAGCTCTCAAACCGGGGCCTACACCTTC	CASSSQTGAYTF
TRBV7-9	.	TRBJ2-7	TRBD2	TGTGCCAGCACCCCAGGCGTCCTAGCGGGAACCTACGAGCAGTACTTC	CASTPGVLAGTYEQYF
TRBV5-1	many	TRBJ1-5	TRBD1	TGCGCCAGCAGCTTGGGCGGACAGGGAGGCAATCAGCCCCAGCATTTT	CASSLGGQGGNQPQHF
TRBV28	many	TRBJ2-5	.	TGTGCCAGCAGTTCGCTGGGGGGTAATCCTAAAGAGACCCAGTACTTC	CASSSLGGNPKETQYF
TRBV28	many	TRBJ2-7	.	TGTGCCAGCAGTCCTGTAGGCCCCTACGAGCAGTACTTC	CASSPVGPYEQYF
TRBV5-4	few	TRBJ2-3	TRBD2	TGTGCCAGCAGCAAAGGAGGACTAGCGGGGGGAGATACGCAGTATTTT	CASSKGGLAGGDTQYF
TRBV5-1	many	TRBJ2-3	.	TGCGCCAGCAGCATTACAAGCCCCACAGATACGCAGTATTTT	CASSITSPTDTQYF
TRBV18	.	TRBJ2-6	.	TGTGCCAGCTCACCCGGACGCGGGCTGTACTCTGGGGCCAACGTCCTGACTTTC	CASSPGRGLYSGANVLTF
TRBV5-5	many	TRBJ2-3	.	TGTGCCAGCAGCGATGACAGGCTAAGCACAGATACGCAGTATTTT	CASSDDRLSTDTQYF
TRBV19	many	TRBJ1-2	.	TGTGCCAGTAGCGATCGGACCTCCCTAGGCTACACCTTC	CASSDRTSLGYTF
TRBV20-1	many	TRBJ2-7	.	TGCAGTGCTAGAGGAGCAGGACCCTCCTACGAGCAGTACTTC	CSARGAGPSYEQYF
TRBV27	many	TRBJ2-5	.	TGTGCCAGCGGATCTACAGAGACCCAGTACTTC	CASGSTETQYF
TRBV10-1	many	TRBJ2-7	.	TGCGCCAGCAGTGACTCTCTGGGGGGAGACCTTCGCGAGCAGTACTTC	CASSDSLGGDLREQYF
TRBV6-5	few	TRBJ1-2	.	TGTGCCAGCAGTACTGGGGACGGTCCCTATGGCTACACCTTC	CASSTGDGPYGYTF
TRBV20-1	.	TRBJ2-7	TRBD2	TGCAGTGCACCATCTAGCGGGGTCTCCTACGAGCAGTACTTC	CSAPSSGVSYEQYF
TRBV7-9	.	TRBJ2-7	.	TGTGCCAGCAGCTTGGTCATCTCCTACGAGCAGTACTTC	CASSLVISYEQYF
TRBV5-4	few	TRBJ2-1	.	TGTGCCAGCAGCTTCACACGTCCAAGGTCCAATGAGCAGTTCTTC	CASSFTRPRSNEQFF
TRBV5-1	few	TRBJ2-5	.	TGCGCCAGCAGCTTGTATACTGACAGCTCTCAAGAGACCCAGTACTTC	CASSLYTDSSQETQYF
TRBV28	many	TRBJ2-7	TRBD1	TGTGCCAGCAGTTCTACCGGGACAGGGCCCGACGAGCAGTACTTC	CASSSTGTGPDEQYF
TRBV7-2	.	TRBJ2-1	TRBD1	TGTGCCAGCTGCATTTGGGACAGGGCAGACCGGCAGCAGTTCTTC	CASCIWDRADRQQFF
TRBV4-1	many	TRBJ2-1	TRBD2	TGCGCCAGCAAACTAAGACTAGCGTCTAATGAGCAGTTCTTC	CASKLRLASNEQFF